This T cell receptor beta chain was documented in a study of breast tumors, draining lymph nodes, adjacent tissues. TCRdb recomputed calls from the multiplex PCR reads with MiXCR, one row per CDR3 protein. The data show more than 10,000 distinct CDR3 sequences, around 57% seen once. About this clonotype itself: Its specificity is unknown. Mismatch with germline at one junction end may stem from a read error.

Broader study findings: Luminal-like breast cancer showed significantly greater tumor-nontumor repertoire similarity than basal-like breast cancer did. Tumor TCR diversity was below lymph nodes but above nontumor tissue.

The length of the CDR3 is 15 residues. In germline, CDR1 is SGHDN, CDR2 FVKESK. The sequence was collected from a female donor with breast cancer. Some clones in this sample may be carry-over from other donors' samples. The chain has TRBV14 and TRBJ2-3, with a weak D call TRBD1 (7 bases). Sequencing used tumor-adjacent breast tissue. CDR3 amino acids: CASSLDRTITDTPYF. The CDR3 DNA sequence: TGTGCCAGCAGCCTGGACAGGACTATCACAGATACGCCGTATTTT.